This T cell receptor (beta chain) was recovered during a study of shared clonotypes between healthy human individuals (dated by TCRdb to about 2020). In the study overall: A couple of women and a few men aged 18 to 49 years were included in the cohort. The study deeply sequenced blood TCR repertoires of about 5 healthy adults to estimate repertoire size and the extent of clonotype sharing between individuals. Libraries were prepared and TCR repertoires were sequenced by different laboratories using diverse techniques, in order to increase sequencing depth and limit assay-specific biases. Between about 0.85 and 8.9 billion PBMCs per donor were obtained by leukapheresis.

The donors were healthy, HIV-negative adults who had no recently reported acute infections or vaccinations. All donors were Caucasian adults living in Nashville, Tennessee, USA. For unsorted samples, 85 million to 100 million PBMCs were counted, and genomic DNA was extracted using the QIAamp DNA Blood Mini kit. Blood was collected by leukapheresis, and PBMCs were isolated by Ficoll-Histopaque density gradient centrifugation and then cryopreserved in liquid nitrogen vapor phase. Relative to germline, V is 1 base shorter and J is 0 bases shorter, with 11 bases between their ends. Based on the germline V gene, the CDR1 and CDR2 sequences are LGHNA and YSLEER. The CDR3 has 16 amino acids, counting the end cysteine and phenylalanine. Solely the CDR3 DNA is kept, with 48 bases framed from the first base. About this clone itself: There is no known antigen for this receptor. No much larger clone exists at a distance of one base, and base qualities are not known.

The paper as a whole reports these results and caveats: Only blood was sampled, and tissue TCR repertoires likely differ from those in blood. The small number of donors limited the genetic and exposure-history diversity represented. Based on pairwise subsampling, the degree of clonotype sharing among donors was expected to be affected by sequencing depth.

Using the deep immunoSEQ assay, multiplex PCR amplified TCR CDR3 regions from genomic DNA. Extracted genomic DNA from each cell subset was spread evenly across all wells of several immunoSEQ 96-well plates, with each plate serving as a replicate. For unsorted PBMC, each replicate PCR was loaded with approximately 300 ng genomic DNA, equivalent to about 30,000 T cell genomes. Unsorted PBMC genomic DNA was sequenced across ten immunoSEQ deep assay plates. Purified libraries were measured with a Qubit 3.0 fluorometer, size-checked on a Bioanalyzer 2100, and measured again with the KAPA Library Quantification kit. Every immunoSEQ 96-well plate was sequenced on a dedicated single-read 150-cycle Illumina NextSeq 550 flow cell. For the original study's pipeline: Because only junctional sequences without quality scores were contained in the immunoSEQ output, filtering matching that applied to full-length reads could not be performed. Sequences were annotated with PyIR, a Python wrapper for IgBLAST v1.9, using IMGT germline references to assign V/J genes and CDR3. Any read was removed if the V/J assignment was weak (E-value above 1e-6), the CDR3 was missing, or the read contained stop codons, out-of-frame junctions, or ambiguous translated residues. V3J clonotypes were defined by identical inferred V gene, J gene, and CDR3 amino acid sequence. Percentage overlap between repertoires was calculated by dividing the number of shared unique clonotypes by the size of the smaller repertoire. Repertoire richness was assessed with RTK rarefaction, the Chao1 estimator, and Recon v2.1 estimates of unobserved clonotypes. TCRdb carries this immuneACCESS record with in-frame sequences only. Its versions omit some clonotypes, under half of them owing to an unresolved V gene in the studies checked, with the rest unexplained. V and J calls and clone size come straight from that table; D and trimming were deduced from the DNA. The sample table records hundreds of thousands of clones; around 79% of these occur just once. Jointly, the top ten make up less than 15% of the sample.

The sample was PBMCs. The sequence derives from a woman between 40 and 55 years old in good health. Some clones in this sample may be carry-over from other donors' samples. This chain is built from TRBV4-3 and TRBJ2-3, with TRBD1 as a weak D call on 5 bases. The CDR3: CASSQAPQGSTDTQYF. The DNA reads as follows: TGCGCCAGCAGCCAAGCCCCCCAGGGTAGCACAGATACGCAGTATTTT.